This T cell receptor (beta chain) was recovered during a study of shared clonotypes between healthy human individuals (dated by TCRdb to the early 2020s). With regard to the full study: The cohort comprised two women and three men aged 18 to 49 years. For each donor, CD4 naive and CD4 memory were each run on three plates, CD8 naive on two plates, and CD8 memory on one plate. To estimate repertoire size and how much clonotypes are shared between individuals, the study performed deep sequencing of blood TCR repertoires from a handful of healthy adults. Different laboratories and diverse techniques were used to prepare libraries and sequence TCR repertoires, to increase sequencing depth and limit assay-specific biases. Per donor, leukapheresis produced somewhere between about 0.85 and 9.5 billion PBMCs.

Using the deep immunoSEQ assay, multiplex PCR amplified TCR CDR3 regions from genomic DNA. For each cell subset, the extracted genomic DNA was distributed evenly across all wells of several immunoSEQ 96-well plates, and each plate served as one replicate. For sorted subsets, each replicate PCR was loaded with 150 to 250 ng genomic DNA, equivalent to 30,000 or so T cell genomes. Purified libraries were measured with a Qubit 3.0 fluorometer, size-checked on a Bioanalyzer 2100, and measured again with the KAPA Library Quantification kit. Each immunoSEQ 96-well plate was sequenced on its own single-read 150-cycle Illumina NextSeq 550 flow cell. The authors processed their data as follows. The immunoSEQ output contained only junctional sequences without quality scores, so filtering could not match that applied to full-length reads. To assign V/J genes and CDR3, sequences were annotated using PyIR, a Python wrapper for IgBLAST v1.9, with IMGT germline references. Reads were removed for weak V/J assignments (E-value above 1e-6), missing CDR3, stop codons, out-of-frame junctions, or ambiguous translated residues. V3J clonotypes were defined as sequences sharing an identical inferred V gene, J gene, and CDR3 amino acid sequence. Percentage overlap between repertoires was computed as shared unique clonotypes divided by the size of the smaller repertoire. Three approaches were used to assess repertoire richness: RTK rarefaction, the Chao1 estimator, and Recon v2.1 estimates of unobserved clonotypes. Generation probabilities for all TCRbeta clonotypes obtained by the gDNA method from a handful of donors were computed using OLGA. TCRdb limited this immuneACCESS table to in-frame rearrangements with V and J called. A share of clones is missing; checked studies link under half to unresolved V genes, and the rest is unexplained. V and J calls and clone size come straight from that table; D and trimming were deduced from the DNA. For this sample there are hundreds of thousands of clones; approximately 96% appear just once. Jointly, the top ten make up 0.11% of the sample.

For the CD8 naive samples, CD45RO-negative cells were positively selected for CCR7, yielding a CD45RA+CCR7+ population from which TemRA cells were excluded. The donors were healthy, HIV-negative adults who had no recently reported acute infections or vaccinations. Every donor was a Caucasian adult residing in Nashville, Tennessee, USA. Blood was obtained by leukapheresis, after which PBMCs were separated by Ficoll-Histopaque density gradient centrifugation and cryopreserved in liquid nitrogen vapor phase. Analytical flow cytometry was used to check the purity and quantity of each magnetically sorted T cell population. From each sorted fraction, genomic DNA was isolated and quantified by UV absorbance on a Nanodrop 2000c. Trimming takes 3 bases from V and 3 bases from J, and the germline ends sit 8 bases apart. From a lookup of the germline V gene, CDR1 and CDR2 are MDHEN and SYDVKM. The CDR3 holds 14 amino acids from the cysteine to the phenylalanine. Left in the record is the CDR3 DNA by itself, 42 bases read in frame from the first base.

Remarks on this clone: Its antigen is still unknown. Base qualities were left out, and no much larger clone turns up one base away. The sample holds other DNA sequences that translate to the same CDR3.

General findings and caveats noted by the study authors: Incomplete sequencing was indicated by rarefaction of sorted-subset datasets, despite the large sequencing depth. Higher generation probabilities were observed for clonotypes shared by all four sorted-subset donors than for non-shared clonotypes. Estimated clonotype richness was generally larger for naive than for memory subsets. Pairwise subsampling indicated that sequencing depth was expected to affect the degree of clonotype sharing among donors. Sampling was restricted to blood, and TCR repertoires in tissue are likely to differ from TCR repertoires in blood. Because the study included only a small number of donors, the genetic and exposure-history diversity represented was limited. Across a few donors, about 4.5% of naive CD4, approximately 3.6% of naive CD8, around 2.5% of memory CD4, and approximately 0.42% of memory CD8 clonotypes were shared.

The sequenced sample consisted of naive CD8+ T cells sorted from blood. The label giving this sample's cell subset or site can be read as: CD45RA+CCR7+. The rearrangement joined TRBV28 to TRBJ2-2, and perhaps TRBD2 as D gene, on 6 matching bases. The clonotype originates from a woman younger than 45 in good health. The bases are TGTGCCAGCAGTTTGTTAGCGGACACCGGGGAGCTGTTTTTT. The translation is CASSLLADTGELFF.